The 22 T cell receptor beta chains in this list originate from one sample, sequenced in a study of T cell responses to AZD1222 COVID-19 vaccine. The repertoire was sequenced with immunoSEQ multiplex PCR; TCRdb's copy has only in-frame clones and lacks some. The sample carries 98,000 or so clones, about nine tenths recorded once. This specimen was peripheral blood, taken 28 days after the second dose of the MenACWY control vaccine. Receptor source: an adult who received the MenACWY meningococcal vaccine as a control.

This chain connects TRBV29-1 to TRBJ2-7; 11 bases are a match to TRBD1. V shed 6 bases and J 5 bases; nucleotides not matched to a gene: 9. CDR1 and CDR2 from the germline V gene are SQVTM and ANQGSEA. CDR3 size: 14 residues. The CDR3 protein is CSVKPGTGGDEQYF. In DNA, the CDR3 is TGCAGCGTGAAACCCGGGACAGGGGGGGACGAGCAGTACTTC.

This clone occurred once. The chain links TRBV6-2 or TRBV6-3 to TRBJ1-5; a possible D gene is TRBD1 (6 bases). V was shortened by 2 bases and J by 6 bases, with 17 bases between the two germline ends. Germline V lookup: CDR1 MNHEY, CDR2 SVGEGT. The CDR3 has 16 amino acids. The CDR3 protein is CASSYPRQAGVQPQHF. In nucleotides, the CDR3 is TGTGCCAGCAGTTACCCGAGACAGGCGGGTGTTCAGCCCCAGCATTTT.

The V call is TRBV7-9, the J call TRBJ2-7; D possibly corresponds to TRBD1 (5 bases). The CDR3 consists of 17 residues. The V and J ends lost 1 base and 1 base respectively, with 17 bases between them. Germline assignment: CDR1 SEHNR and CDR2 FQNEAQ (reference sequence). Here the CDR3 DNA reads TGTGCCAGCAGCTTAGTTACGGGCAGGGATGTGTCCTACGAGCAGTACTTC. Protein product: CASSLVTGRDVSYEQYF.

The chain links TRBV7-8 to TRBJ2-2; perhaps TRBD1 as D (6 bases). V lost 0 bases, J lost 3 bases, and 17 bases lay in between. There are 18 residues in the CDR3. The V gene's germline CDR1 is SGHVS and CDR2 FQNEAQ. The CDR3 DNA is TGTGCCAGCAGCTTAGCCAGGGGCTTGACAAAGTACACCGGGGAGCTGTTTTTT. This sequence encodes CASSLARGLTKYTGELFF.

The gene calls are TRBV7-2 and TRBJ1-3; D is ambiguous. The CDR3 length is 12 residues. The V and J ends lost 3 bases and 4 bases respectively, with 4 bases between them. The germline CDR1 and CDR2 sequences are SGHTA and FQGNSA. The CDR3 region has the DNA TGTGCCAGCAGCTTTCAGGGAAACACCATATATTTT. This translates into CASSFQGNTIYF.

CDR3 residues: CASSFSTTGLAADTQYF. As DNA, the CDR3 is TGTGCCAGCAGCTTTTCAACTACCGGACTAGCGGCAGATACGCAGTATTTT. The gene calls are TRBV7-2 and TRBJ2-3, with 10 nucleotides matching TRBD2. The germline gives CDR1 SGHTA, CDR2 FQGNSA. The CDR3 runs 17 residues. The V and J ends lost 3 bases and 4 bases, in that order; junction bases with no gene match: 10. The full variable domain, with the rest looked up from reference TRBV7-2 and TRBJ2-3, is GAGVSQSPSNKVTEKGKDVELRCDPISGHTALYWYRQSLGQGLEFLIYFQGNSAPDKSGLPSDRFSAERTGGSVSTLTIQRTQQEDSAVYLCASSFSTTGLAADTQYFGPGTRLTVL.

The J gene is TRBJ1-1, the V gene TRBV5-1; no clear D. Germline V lookup: CDR1 SGHRS, CDR2 YFSETQ. The CDR3 has 16 amino acids. The V end lost 0 bases, the J end lost 3 bases, and 15 bases lay between the germline ends. CDR3 in amino acids: CASSLDAVGVYTEAFF. The CDR3 nucleotides read TGCGCCAGCAGCTTGGACGCGGTAGGCGTGTACACTGAAGCTTTCTTT. Drawing the rest from reference TRBV5-1 and TRBJ1-1, the complete variable domain is KAGVTQTPRYLIKTRGQQVTLSCSPISGHRSVSWYQQTPGQGLQFLFEYFSETQRNKGNFPGRFSGRQFSNSRSEMNVSTLELGDSALYLCASSLDAVGVYTEAFFGQGTRLTVV.

The chain has TRBV7-8 and TRBJ2-7; no reliable D call. Germline CDR1 SGHVS, CDR2 FQNEAQ. The germline V and J ends were trimmed by 8 bases and 2 bases, with 10 bases remaining between them. CDR3 length: 12 amino acids. The DNA for the CDR3 is TGTGCCAGCGGGTTAGGAGCCTACGAGCAGTACTTC. This codes for CASGLGAYEQYF. Supplemented by reference TRBV7-8 and TRBJ2-7, the full variable domain reads GAGVSQSPRYKVAKRGQDVALRCDPISGHVSLFWYQQALGQGPEFLTYFQNEAQLDKSGLPSDRFFAERPEGSVSTLKIQRTQQEDSAVYLCASGLGAYEQYFGPGTRLTVT.

The chain combines TRBV4-2 with TRBJ2-3; D ambiguous. V dropped 0 bases and J dropped 5 bases, with 9 bases sitting between them. CDR1 and CDR2 (germline): LGHNA, YNFKEQ. This CDR3 region has 14 residues. The DNA of the CDR3 is TGTGCCAGCAGCCAAGATCCAGTGCTAGATACGCAGTATTTT. Translation: CASSQDPVLDTQYF.

V gene TRBV30 combines with J gene TRBJ1-5; 7 bases are a match to TRBD1. The CDR3 is 14 residues long. The germline V gene encodes CDR1 GTSNPN and CDR2 SVGIG (reference sequence). Losses at the gene ends were 4 bases for V and 4 bases for J; bases not matched to a gene: 7. The CDR3 DNA reads as TGTGCCTGGAACCAACAGGGACAGAATCAGCCCCAGCATTTT. Protein product: CAWNQQGQNQPQHF.

Notes on this clone: One end of the junction fails to match germline, which may point to a read error. This rearrangement joins TRBV24-1 to TRBJ2-3; maybe TRBD2 (6 bases). This CDR3 comprises 12 residues. From germline, CDR1 is KGHDR and CDR2 SFDVKD. The DNA for the CDR3 is TGTGCCACCAGTGATTACCGGGACTCCCGTAATTTT. Translation: CATSDYRDSRNF.

This sequence joins TRBV2 and TRBJ1-6; D uncertain. The CDR3 sequence is 15 residues long. CDR1 SNHLY and CDR2 FYNNEI come from the germline V gene. V was cut by 6 bases and J by 8 bases, with 17 bases left in between. The CDR3: CASRTLYLADSPLHF. CDR3 DNA sequence: TGTGCCAGCAGGACGCTCTATCTCGCGGATTCACCCCTCCACTTT.

The V gene is TRBV12-3 or TRBV12-4, the J gene TRBJ2-5; 8 bases align to TRBD1. With V trimmed by 6 bases and J by 4 bases, 4 bases remained unmatched. The CDR3 consists of 13 residues. This CDR3 is CASRAGGVETQYF. The CDR3 coding sequence is TGTGCCAGCAGGGCAGGGGGCGTAGAGACCCAGTACTTC.

Only a few counts were recorded for this clone. This chain links TRBV29-1 with TRBJ1-2, with unresolved D. This CDR3 contains 13 residues. Trimming removed 2 bases from V and 5 bases from J, with 12 bases in between. In germline, CDR1 is SQVTM, CDR2 ANQGSEA. The CDR3 loop is CSVETQLGYGYTF. For the CDR3, the DNA is TGCAGCGTTGAAACCCAGCTAGGGTATGGCTACACCTTC.

The chain is built from TRBV6-6 and TRBJ1-5; 7 nucleotides line up with TRBD1. V was clipped by 5 bases and J by 8 bases; unmatched bases: 3. The CDR3 contains 12 residues. CDR1 and CDR2 from the germline V gene are MNHNY and SVGAGI (reference sequence). CDR3 sequence reads: CASSHDREPQHF. The CDR3 DNA follows: TGTGCCAGCAGTCACGACAGGGAGCCCCAGCATTTT.

The chain has TRBV7-6 and TRBJ2-1; 7 nucleotides agree with TRBD2. This CDR3 is built from 15 residues. CDR1 and CDR2 from the germline V gene are SGHVS and FNYEAQ. J lost 6 bases, V lost 5 bases, and 10 bases had no gene match. In DNA, the CDR3 is TGTGCCAGCAGCAGTGGGGTAGGGAGGGGCAATGAGCAGTTCTTC. Protein: CASSSGVGRGNEQFF.

The V gene is TRBV5-4, the J gene TRBJ1-6, with D unclear. The germline V and J ends were trimmed by 0 bases and 4 bases, with 2 bases remaining between them. The CDR3 sequence is 13 residues long. Germline-derived CDR1 and CDR2 are SGHNT and YYREEE (reference sequence). CDR3 nucleotides: TGTGCCAGCAGCTTGGATTATAATTCACCCCTCCACTTT. Protein sequence: CASSLDYNSPLHF.

The chain combines TRBV18 with TRBJ1-2; the D is unclear. The germline V gene has CDR1 KGHSH and CDR2 LQKENI. The ends were cut back, 6 bases at V and 8 bases at J, with 19 bases in the middle. The CDR3 loop spans 14 amino acids. The CDR3, as DNA: TGTGCCAGCTCCCTAATAAAAGCAGGAGACGGCTACACCTTC. Its protein is CASSLIKAGDGYTF.

This clone has just a few counts. The chain combines TRBV4-2 with TRBJ1-2; possibly TRBD1 for D (5 bases). V gave up 3 bases and J gave up 4 bases, with 15 bases separating them. The CDR3 spans 15 residues. Germline loops: CDR1 LGHNA, CDR2 YNFKEQ. CDR3 protein: CASSQAGIEGYGYTF. CDR3 nucleotides: TGTGCCAGCAGCCAGGCAGGGATCGAGGGCTATGGCTACACCTTC.

The CDR3 protein is CASSEARENTEAFF. DNA of the CDR3: TGCGCCAGCAGTGAGGCCAGGGAGAACACTGAAGCTTTCTTT. This chain connects TRBV10-1 to TRBJ1-1; D perhaps matches TRBD1 (5 bases). Germline CDR1 is WNHNN and CDR2 is SYGVQD (reference sequence). The CDR3 is made up of 14 amino acids. With 2 bases removed from V and 1 base from J, the gap between germline ends came to 8 bases.

The rearrangement links TRBV6-5 to TRBJ2-7, with 11 nucleotides matching TRBD1. The CDR3 consists of 15 residues. Trimming cost V 6 bases and J 6 bases; bases outside gene matches: 10. From germline, CDR1 is MNHEY and CDR2 SVGAGI. Here the CDR3 reads CASRRGQGALAEQYF. The CDR3 bases are TGTGCCAGCAGGCGCGGACAGGGGGCGTTAGCCGAGCAGTACTTC.

The gene calls are TRBV10-1 and TRBJ1-3; 7 bases fit TRBD1. Trimming cost V 4 bases and J 2 bases; bases outside gene matches: 2. Per germline, CDR1 WNHNN and CDR2 SYGVQD (reference sequence). The CDR3 spans 14 residues. The CDR3 here is CASSVDRAGNTIYF. In nucleotides, the CDR3 is TGCGCCAGCAGTGTCGACAGGGCTGGAAACACCATATATTTT.